The T cell receptor beta chain described here comes from a study of shared clonotypes between healthy human individuals. Overall study results and limits: Rarefaction showed sorted-subset sequencing was incomplete despite large depth.

Sorted-subset replicate PCR reactions contained roughly 210 ng DNA, corresponding to about 30,000 T cell genomes. Produced via immunoSEQ multiplex PCR; TCRdb's table is partial and in-frame only. The data hold about 1 million clones, with roughly 80% observed a single time. This clone was counted a few times. Its antigen is as yet unknown. The germline CDR1 and CDR2 sequences are LNHDA and SQIVND (reference sequence). The CDR3 covers 14 residues. V dropped 6 bases and J dropped 7; count of bases not matched to a gene: 7. The chain links TRBV19 to TRBJ1-4; 8 positions agree with TRBD1. This sequence was found in a man between 18 and 35 years old in good health. Material for sequencing was memory CD4+ T cells sorted from blood. Subset described: CD45RA-negative fraction. Here the CDR3 reads CASSRTGSGEKLFF. The CDR3, as DNA: TGTGCCAGTAGCAGGACAGGGTCCGGTGAAAAACTGTTTTTT. The whole variable domain, filled in from reference TRBV19 and TRBJ1-4, reads DGGITQSPKYLFRKEGQNVTLSCEQNLNHDAMYWYRQDPGQGLRLIYYSQIVNDFQKGDIAEGYSVSREKKESFPLTVTSAQKNPTAFYLCASSRTGSGEKLFFGSGTQLSVL.